This section outlines one TCR beta chain sequence together with its context. V shed 9 bases and J shed 2 bases, with 20 bases lying between them. Germline V gives CDR1 SGHRS, CDR2 YFSETQ. This CDR3 has 16 amino acids. The sample belongs to a study of PD-1 blockade in mismatch repair-deficient tumors. Using immunoSEQ multiplex PCR, the repertoire was profiled, and TCRdb retains in-frame clones only, with some absent. The sample records 38,000 or so clones, about 85% being singletons. The source was peripheral blood, collected roughly 76 weeks after starting pembrolizumab. The chain joins TRBV5-1 to TRBJ2-2, with D tentatively TRBD1 (6 bases). The TCR sequence derives from an adult with mismatch repair-deficient cancer. The CDR3 DNA reads as TGCGCCACTAGGGACATCCAGATCGAAAACACCGGGGAGCTGTTTTTT. Its protein is CATRDIQIENTGELFF. The whole variable domain, filled in from reference TRBV5-1 and TRBJ2-2, reads KAGVTQTPRYLIKTRGQQVTLSCSPISGHRSVSWYQQTPGQGLQFLFEYFSETQRNKGNFPGRFSGRQFSNSRSEMNVSTLELGDSALYLCATRDIQIENTGELFFGEGSRLTVL.